Following are 31 T cell receptor beta chains from one sample sequenced in a study of cytomegalovirus exposure and HLA in healthy donors. PCR was performed using 60 Vbeta and 13 Jbeta primers. The method was immunoSEQ multiplex PCR; TCRdb's version includes in-frame clones alone and lacks a portion of them. Among 55,000 to 75,000 clones listed, around 75% were seen once. Input material: PBMCs. The receptors derive from a woman aged 25 to 39 in good health and CMV-seropositive.

The V gene is TRBV5-6, the J gene TRBJ1-1; D gene unclear. CDR1 and CDR2 (germline): SGHDT, YYEEEE. V was shortened by 3 bases and J by 2 bases, with 23 bases between the two germline ends. CDR3 length equals 18 residues. The DNA for the CDR3 is TGTGCCAGCAGCTCTAGGATCCGGATCCCCCTCCTAAACACTGAAGCTTTCTTT. It encodes CASSSRIRIPLLNTEAFF. Supplemented by reference TRBV5-6 and TRBJ1-1, the full variable domain reads DAGVTQSPTHLIKTRGQQVTLRCSPKSGHDTVSWYQQALGQGPQFIFQYYEEEERQRGNFPDRFSGHQFPNYSSELNVNALLLGDSALYLCASSSRIRIPLLNTEAFFGQGTRLTVV.

The chain is built from TRBV6-5 and TRBJ1-3; D is possibly TRBD1 (5 bases). The CDR3 runs 15 residues. Trimming left V 5 bases short and J 0 bases short, with 11 bases between. Germline CDR1 reads MNHEY; CDR2 reads SVGAGI. The CDR3: CASSLGAGSGNTIYF. The CDR3 region has the DNA TGTGCCAGCAGTCTAGGGGCCGGCTCTGGAAACACCATATATTTT.

The V gene is TRBV9, the J gene TRBJ2-5, with 9 bases that match TRBD2. There are 16 residues in the CDR3. V gave up 0 bases and J gave up 5 bases; unmatched junction bases: 8. Germline CDR1 SGDLS, CDR2 YYNGEE. The CDR3 DNA follows: TGTGCCAGCAGCGTAGGACTAGCGGAGAGTCGGGAGACCCAGTACTTC. Translating gives CASSVGLAESRETQYF.

V usage is TRBV7-2 and J usage is TRBJ2-1; maybe TRBD1 (5 bases). The CDR3 covers 12 residues. The germline V and J ends were trimmed by 1 base and 11 bases, with 9 bases remaining between them. Germline V lookup: CDR1 SGHTA, CDR2 FQGNSA. Written as DNA, the CDR3 is TGTGCCAGCAGCTTAGAGGGGCGCCAGCAGTTCTTC. Its translation is CASSLEGRQQFF.

This chain joins TRBV5-1 and TRBJ2-3; maybe TRBD1 (6 bases). CDR3 length: 16 amino acids. Germline values: CDR1 SGHRS, CDR2 YFSETQ. V lost 0 bases and J 0 bases, leaving 11 bases between the germline ends. The CDR3, as DNA: TGCGCCAGCAGCTTGGCCTCCCAGGGGAGCACAGATACGCAGTATTTT. This encodes CASSLASQGSTDTQYF.

This clone was seen once. The chain uses TRBV10-3 and TRBJ2-3; tentative D call: TRBD1 (5 bases). CDR3 length: 14 amino acids. The V end was cut by 0 bases, the J end by 5 bases, with 9 bases between. Germline CDR1 is ENHRY and CDR2 is SYGVKD. The CDR3 here is CAISESEGVDTQYF. CDR3 nucleotides: TGTGCCATCAGTGAGTCGGAAGGGGTAGATACGCAGTATTTT.

The V gene is TRBV5-1, the J gene TRBJ2-3; possibly TRBD1 for D (6 bases). This CDR3 has 14 residues. Germline-derived CDR1 and CDR2 are SGHRS and YFSETQ. V lost 2 bases, J lost 3 bases, and 10 bases lay in between. CDR3 DNA: TGCGCCAGCAGCTTACAGGGCAGGACAGATACGCAGTATTTT. Its translation: CASSLQGRTDTQYF.

CDR3 DNA: TGTGCCAGCCATGGACAGGGCCATCAGCCCCAGCATTTT. This codes for CASHGQGHQPQHF. The chain combines TRBV2 with TRBJ1-5; TRBD1 matches at 8 bases. The CDR3 is 13 amino acids. V shed 8 bases and J 5 bases; nucleotides not matched to a gene: 5. Germline lookup yields CDR1 SNHLY and CDR2 FYNNEI.

This chain links TRBV13 with TRBJ1-1; TRBD1 might be the D (5 bases). The V gene lost 1 base and the J gene lost 1 base, with 16 bases spanning the gap. CDR1 and CDR2 from the germline V gene are PRHDT and FYEKMQ (reference sequence). This CDR3 comprises 17 residues. The CDR3 nucleotides read TGTGCCAGCAGCTTAGTCCGCATGGGGGGTAAGAACACTGAAGCTTTCTTT. This translates into CASSLVRMGGKNTEAFF.

CDR3 DNA: TGTGCCAGCAGTCGGAACACCGGGGAGCTGTTTTTT. Translation: CASSRNTGELFF. This chain connects TRBV27 to TRBJ2-2; D uncertain. Germline V gene lookup returns CDR1 MNHEY and CDR2 SMNVEV (reference sequence). The germline V and J ends were trimmed by 5 bases and 1 base, with 2 bases remaining between them. The CDR3 has 12 residues.

The rearrangement joins TRBV5-1 to TRBJ2-6; TRBD2 agrees at 12 bases. V shed 4 bases, J shed 2 bases, and the junction held 10 bases outside the gene matches. This CDR3 contains 19 residues. From germline, CDR1 is SGHRS and CDR2 YFSETQ. CDR3 residues: CASSLRMLAGGPGANVLTF. CDR3 DNA: TGCGCCAGCAGCCTCCGCATGCTAGCGGGAGGGCCTGGGGCCAACGTCCTGACTTTC.

A few counts support this clone. The chain has TRBV6-1 and TRBJ2-7, with 8 bases fitting TRBD2. The CDR3 contains 15 residues. V lost 1 base and J lost 2; bases outside the gene matches: 4. The germline V gene has CDR1 MNHNS and CDR2 SASEGT. CDR3 residues: CASSEGDGRAYEQYF. Written as DNA, the CDR3 is TGTGCCAGCAGTGAAGGGGACGGGAGGGCCTACGAGCAGTACTTC.

This clone appeared a few times. The rearrangement joins TRBV27 to TRBJ1-1; the match to TRBD1 covers 7 bases. CDR3 length equals 14 residues. After removal of 6 bases from V and 1 base from J, the junction contained 5 bases not matched to a gene. The germline V gene encodes CDR1 MNHEY and CDR2 SMNVEV (reference sequence). The CDR3 DNA follows: TGTGCCAGCAGGTCAGGGGGTACGAACACTGAAGCTTTCTTT. It yields the protein CASRSGGTNTEAFF.

The J gene is TRBJ2-7, the V gene TRBV27; 7 positions agree with TRBD2. Germline V gene lookup returns CDR1 MNHEY and CDR2 SMNVEV (reference sequence). This CDR3 contains 16 residues. Trimming removed 6 bases from V and 6 bases from J; junction bases left unmatched: 17. In nucleotides, the CDR3 is TGTGCCAGCAGAGCACGCGGGAGCCTCCTCCCCTCCGAGCAGTACTTC. The encoded protein is CASRARGSLLPSEQYF.

The chain is built from TRBV29-1 and TRBJ2-7; D not resolved. The V end was cut by 7 bases, the J end by 6 bases, with 13 bases between. The CDR3 runs 11 residues. The germline CDR1 and CDR2 sequences are SQVTM and ANQGSEA. In DNA form, the CDR3 reads TGCAGCGCTCTAAACGGGTGCGAGCAGTACTTC. It translates to CSALNGCEQYF.

The CDR3 protein is CASSLGSDSYEQYF. CDR3 DNA: TGCGCCAGCAGCTTGGGCAGTGACTCCTACGAGCAGTACTTC. This sequence joins TRBV5-1 and TRBJ2-7; D call uncertain. CDR1 is SGHRS, CDR2 YFSETQ, per germline. V shed 0 bases and J shed 0 bases, with 7 bases lying between them. The CDR3 contains 14 residues. Full variable domain (missing parts from reference TRBV5-1 and TRBJ2-7): KAGVTQTPRYLIKTRGQQVTLSCSPISGHRSVSWYQQTPGQGLQFLFEYFSETQRNKGNFPGRFSGRQFSNSRSEMNVSTLELGDSALYLCASSLGSDSYEQYFGPGTRLTVT.

The genes are TRBV4-2 and TRBJ1-1; 7 bases are a match to TRBD1. The V gene's germline CDR1 is LGHNA and CDR2 YNFKEQ. This CDR3 region has 14 residues. The V and J ends lost 0 bases and 4 bases, in that order; junction bases with no gene match: 2. Here the CDR3 reads CASSQDHRGTEAFF. The CDR3 DNA sequence: TGTGCCAGCAGCCAAGACCACAGGGGCACTGAAGCTTTCTTT.

This clone occurred once. The chain's CDR3 is CASSYSVEGISDEQFF. CDR3 DNA: TGTGCCAGCAGTTACTCCGTGGAGGGTATCTCGGATGAGCAGTTCTTC. The chain carries TRBV6-5 and TRBJ2-1; weak D call: TRBD2 (6 bases). The CDR3 is made up of 16 amino acids. Between the trimmed V and J ends, which lost 0 bases and 8 bases, there was a span of 17 bases. Looked up from germline, CDR1 is MNHEY and CDR2 is SVGAGI.

This chain uses TRBV6-1 with TRBJ2-5; the match to TRBD2 covers 10 bases. Judging by the DNA end, TRBJ2-7 fits better; the J call may be wrong. The germline V gene has CDR1 MNHNS and CDR2 SASEGT. The CDR3 runs to 15 residues. The CDR3 protein is CASSEPFSGRYEQYF. CDR3 nucleotides: TGTGCCAGCAGTGAACCCTTTAGCGGGAGGTACGAGCAGTACTTC.

The CDR3 loop is CASSLVGQGEYEQYF. The CDR3 DNA follows: TGTGCCAGCAGCTTAGTAGGACAGGGGGAATACGAGCAGTACTTC. V gene TRBV11-2 combines with J gene TRBJ2-7, with 10 bases aligning to TRBD1. The CDR3 totals 15 residues. CDR1 is SGHAT, CDR2 FQNNGV, per germline. V was pared by 1 base and J by 4 bases, with 4 bases of the junction left unmatched. Using reference TRBV11-2 and TRBJ2-7 for the parts outside the CDR3, the full variable domain is EAGVAQSPRYKIIEKRQSVAFWCNPISGHATLYWYQQILGQGPKLLIQFQNNGVVDDSQLPKDRFSAERLKGVDSTLKIQPAKLEDSAVYLCASSLVGQGEYEQYFGPGTRLTVT.

V is TRBV27 and J is TRBJ1-1, with a tentative D call TRBD1 (5 bases). The germline V gene has CDR1 MNHEY and CDR2 SMNVEV (reference sequence). CDR3 length: 15 residues. Trimming removed 4 bases at V and 1 base at J, with 13 bases between. CDR3 sequence reads: CASSSLKGPNTEAFF. The CDR3 nucleotides read TGTGCCAGCAGTTCTTTGAAGGGGCCGAACACTGAAGCTTTCTTT.

The chain links TRBV27 to TRBJ2-7, with 13 bases fitting TRBD2. The CDR3 length is 19 residues. With V trimmed by 2 bases and J by 0 bases, 10 bases remained unmatched. CDR1 and CDR2 (germline): MNHEY, SMNVEV (reference sequence). The CDR3, as DNA: TGTGCCAGCAGTTTAAAGAAGGGACTAGCGGGGACACGCTCCTACGAGCAGTACTTC. This sequence encodes CASSLKKGLAGTRSYEQYF.

This clone was seen a handful of times. CDR3 residues: CASRRAVSYNEQFF. CDR3 nucleotides: TGTGCCAGCAGGAGAGCGGTTTCCTACAATGAGCAGTTCTTC. The rearrangement joins TRBV6-5 to TRBJ2-1, with D possibly TRBD2 on 5 matching bases. Trimming cost V 6 bases and J 1 base, with 10 bases left between them. Germline V CDR1 and CDR2: MNHEY, SVGAGI. CDR3 length equals 14 residues.

The gene calls are TRBV28 and TRBJ1-5; no reliable D call. Trimming pared 3 bases from V and 5 bases from J, leaving 8 bases between. This CDR3 contains 13 residues. CDR1 is MDHEN, CDR2 SYDVKM, per germline. The CDR3: CASSLRVDQPQHF. The CDR3 coding sequence is TGTGCCAGCAGTTTGCGGGTGGATCAGCCCCAGCATTTT.

V and J are TRBV5-1 and TRBJ1-1; 9 nucleotides line up with TRBD1. Germline values: CDR1 SGHRS, CDR2 YFSETQ. The CDR3 is made up of 14 amino acids. With 4 bases clipped from V and 5 bases from J, the junction kept 6 bases outside the gene matches. The CDR3 DNA is TGCGCCAGCAGCATGACAGGGGGAGAAACTGAAGCTTTCTTT. Translating gives CASSMTGGETEAFF.

The V and J genes are TRBV5-4 and TRBJ1-2, with 9 bases identical to TRBD1. Trimming at V came to 4 bases and at J to 5 bases, leaving 6 bases not matched to a gene. This CDR3 comprises 14 residues. Germline CDR1 SGHNT, CDR2 YYREEE (reference sequence). The CDR3 spells CASSTGQGRYGYTF. As DNA, the CDR3 is TGTGCCAGCAGCACGGGACAGGGAAGGTATGGCTACACCTTC.

V is TRBV27 and J is TRBJ2-3; D is possibly TRBD2 (6 bases). Germline V gene lookup returns CDR1 MNHEY and CDR2 SMNVEV (reference sequence). V gave up 3 bases and J gave up 7 bases, with 11 bases separating them. This CDR3 contains 13 residues. CDR3 sequence: CASSFTSWHTQYF. The CDR3 DNA sequence: TGTGCCAGCAGTTTCACTAGCTGGCATACGCAGTATTTT.

Note on this clone: At one end the junction does not follow the germline gene, possibly because of a read error. At the DNA level, this CDR3 is encoded by other sequences in the same sample as well. The chain employs TRBV2 and TRBJ1-2; D is ambiguous. From germline, CDR1 is SNHLY and CDR2 FYNNEI. The CDR3 runs 16 residues. The CDR3: CASSEALPAAESGYTF. CDR3 bases: TGCGCCAGCAGTGAAGCGCTTCCGGCGGCAGAGAGTGGCTACACCTTC.

The rearrangement links TRBV6-5 to TRBJ1-4; D may be TRBD1 (6 bases). Trimming shortened V by 6 bases and J by 8 bases, and 16 bases separated the two germline ends. The germline gives CDR1 MNHEY, CDR2 SVGAGI. This CDR3 spans 14 amino acids. The CDR3 nucleotides are TGTGCCAGCAGATCCCAGGGGCTAGTCGAAAAACTGTTTTTT. This encodes CASRSQGLVEKLFF.

The chain is built from TRBV19 and TRBJ1-1, with 8 nucleotides matching TRBD1. Germline V gene sequence: CDR1 LNHDA, CDR2 SQIVND (reference sequence). The CDR3 contains 15 residues. V lost 4 bases and J lost 2; bases outside the gene matches: 6. CDR3 sequence (DNA): TGTGCCAGTAGTAACTCCGGGACAGGCAACACTGAAGCTTTCTTT. This translates into CASSNSGTGNTEAFF. The full variable domain, with the rest looked up from reference TRBV19 and TRBJ1-1, is DGGITQSPKYLFRKEGQNVTLSCEQNLNHDAMYWYRQDPGQGLRLIYYSQIVNDFQKGDIAEGYSVSREKKESFPLTVTSAQKNPTAFYLCASSNSGTGNTEAFFGQGTRLTVV.

This clone was seen more than once but under ten times. CDR3 bases: TGTGCCAGCAGCCCGGGTGTGAACACTGAAGCTTTCTTT. Protein sequence: CASSPGVNTEAFF. The chain joins TRBV5-6 to TRBJ1-1; D not certain. Germline CDR1 SGHDT, CDR2 YYEEEE. The CDR3 extends over 13 amino acids. The germline V and J ends were trimmed by 4 bases and 0 bases, with 7 bases remaining between them.